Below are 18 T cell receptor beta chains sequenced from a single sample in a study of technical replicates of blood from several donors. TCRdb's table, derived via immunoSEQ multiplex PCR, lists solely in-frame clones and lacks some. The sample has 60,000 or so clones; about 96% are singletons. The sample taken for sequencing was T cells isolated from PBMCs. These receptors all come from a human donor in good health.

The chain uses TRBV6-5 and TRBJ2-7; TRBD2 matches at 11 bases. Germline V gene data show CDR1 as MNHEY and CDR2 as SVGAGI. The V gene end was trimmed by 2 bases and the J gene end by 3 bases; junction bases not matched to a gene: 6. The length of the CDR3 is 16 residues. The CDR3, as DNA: TGTGCCAGCAGTTACGCAGTAGCGGGGGGGTACTACGAGCAGTACTTC. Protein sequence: CASSYAVAGGYYEQYF.

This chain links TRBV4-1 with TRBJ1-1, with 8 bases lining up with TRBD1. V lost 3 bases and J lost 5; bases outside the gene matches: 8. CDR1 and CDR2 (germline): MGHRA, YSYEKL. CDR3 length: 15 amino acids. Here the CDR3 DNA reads TGCGCCAGCAGCCAGGGGACAGGTGGGAGGACTGAAGCTTTCTTT. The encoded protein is CASSQGTGGRTEAFF.

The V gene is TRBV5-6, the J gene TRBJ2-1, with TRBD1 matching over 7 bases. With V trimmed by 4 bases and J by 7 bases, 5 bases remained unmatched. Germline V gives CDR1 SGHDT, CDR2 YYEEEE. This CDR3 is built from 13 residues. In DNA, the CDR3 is TGTGCCAGCAGCGAAGACAGGGAAAATGAGCAGTTCTTC. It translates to CASSEDRENEQFF.

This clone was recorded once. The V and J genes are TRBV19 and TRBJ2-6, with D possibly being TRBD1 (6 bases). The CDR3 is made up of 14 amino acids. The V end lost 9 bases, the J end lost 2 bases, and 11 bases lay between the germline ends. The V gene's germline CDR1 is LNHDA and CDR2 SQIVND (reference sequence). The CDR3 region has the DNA TGTGCCAGCATCCACAGGGCTGGGGCCAACGTCCTGACTTTC. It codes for CASIHRAGANVLTF.

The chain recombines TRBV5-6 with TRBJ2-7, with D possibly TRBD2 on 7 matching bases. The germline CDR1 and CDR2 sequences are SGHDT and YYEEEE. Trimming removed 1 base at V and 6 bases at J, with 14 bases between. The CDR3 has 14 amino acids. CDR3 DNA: TGTGCCAGCAGCTTGCGGGTGGGGGGGCGCGAGCAGTACTTC. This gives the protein CASSLRVGGREQYF.

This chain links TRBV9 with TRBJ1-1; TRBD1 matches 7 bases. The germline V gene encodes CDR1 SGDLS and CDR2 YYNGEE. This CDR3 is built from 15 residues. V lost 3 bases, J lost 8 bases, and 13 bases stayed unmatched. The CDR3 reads CASSAQDRVGTEAFF. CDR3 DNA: TGTGCCAGCAGCGCACAAGACAGGGTGGGGACCGAAGCTTTCTTT.

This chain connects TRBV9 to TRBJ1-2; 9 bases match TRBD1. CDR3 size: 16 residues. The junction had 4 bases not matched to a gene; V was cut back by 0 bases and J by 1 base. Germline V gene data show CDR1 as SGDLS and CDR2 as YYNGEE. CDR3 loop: CASSVGGTGFNYGYTF. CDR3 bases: TGTGCCAGCAGCGTAGGCGGGACAGGGTTTAACTATGGCTACACCTTC.

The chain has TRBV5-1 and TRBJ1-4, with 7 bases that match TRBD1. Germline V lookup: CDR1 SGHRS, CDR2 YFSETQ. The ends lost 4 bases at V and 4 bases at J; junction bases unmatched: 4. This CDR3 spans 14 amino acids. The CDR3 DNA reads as TGCGCCAGCAGCATTGGGGACAGTAATGAAAAACTGTTTTTT. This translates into CASSIGDSNEKLFF.

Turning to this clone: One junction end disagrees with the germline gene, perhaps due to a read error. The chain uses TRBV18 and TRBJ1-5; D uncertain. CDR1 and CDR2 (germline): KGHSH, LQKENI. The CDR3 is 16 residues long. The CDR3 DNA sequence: TGTGCCAGCTCACCCACAACATACGACATCACCCCCTCCCAACATTTT. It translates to CASSPTTYDITPSQHF.

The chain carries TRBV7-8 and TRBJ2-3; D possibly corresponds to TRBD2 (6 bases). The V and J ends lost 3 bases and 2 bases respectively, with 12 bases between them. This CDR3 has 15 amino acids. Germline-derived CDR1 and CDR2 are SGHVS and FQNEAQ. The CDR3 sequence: CASSFYGEATDTQYF. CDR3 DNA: TGTGCCAGCAGCTTTTACGGGGAGGCCACAGATACGCAGTATTTT. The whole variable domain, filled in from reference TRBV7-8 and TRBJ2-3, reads GAGVSQSPRYKVAKRGQDVALRCDPISGHVSLFWYQQALGQGPEFLTYFQNEAQLDKSGLPSDRFFAERPEGSVSTLKIQRTQQEDSAVYLCASSFYGEATDTQYFGPGTRLTVL.

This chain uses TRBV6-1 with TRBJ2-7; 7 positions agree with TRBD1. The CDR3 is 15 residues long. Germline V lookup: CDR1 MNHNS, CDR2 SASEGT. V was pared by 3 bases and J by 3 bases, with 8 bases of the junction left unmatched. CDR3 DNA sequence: TGTGCCAGCAGTGATACAGGGGTGGGAAACTACGAGCAGTACTTC. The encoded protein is CASSDTGVGNYEQYF.

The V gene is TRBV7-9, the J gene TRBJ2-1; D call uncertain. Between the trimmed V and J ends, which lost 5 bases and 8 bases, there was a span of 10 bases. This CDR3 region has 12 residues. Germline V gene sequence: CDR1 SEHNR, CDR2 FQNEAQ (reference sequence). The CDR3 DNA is TGTGCCAGCAGCCCCCAAGCATATGAGCAGTTCTTC. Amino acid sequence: CASSPQAYEQFF.

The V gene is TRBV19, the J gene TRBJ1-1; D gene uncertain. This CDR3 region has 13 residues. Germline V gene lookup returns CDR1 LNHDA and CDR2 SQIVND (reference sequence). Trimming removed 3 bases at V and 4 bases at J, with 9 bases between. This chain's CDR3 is CASSIEGFTEAFF. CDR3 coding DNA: TGTGCCAGTAGTATTGAGGGTTTCACTGAAGCTTTCTTT.

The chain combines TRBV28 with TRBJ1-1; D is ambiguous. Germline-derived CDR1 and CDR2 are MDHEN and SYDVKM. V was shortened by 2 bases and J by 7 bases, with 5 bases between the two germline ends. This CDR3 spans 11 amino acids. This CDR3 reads CASSLQVEAFF. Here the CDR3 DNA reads TGTGCCAGCAGTTTACAGGTTGAAGCTTTCTTT. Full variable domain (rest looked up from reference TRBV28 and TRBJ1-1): DVKVTQSSRYLVKRTGEKVFLECVQDMDHENMFWYRQDPGLGLRLIYFSYDVKMKEKGDIPEGYSVSREKKERFSLILESASTNQTSMYLCASSLQVEAFFGQGTRLTVV.

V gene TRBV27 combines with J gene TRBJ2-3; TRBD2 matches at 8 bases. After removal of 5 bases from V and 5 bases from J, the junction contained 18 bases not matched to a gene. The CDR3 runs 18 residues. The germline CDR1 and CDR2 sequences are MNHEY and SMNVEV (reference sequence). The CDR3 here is CASSLGGFGGRIGDTQYF. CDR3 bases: TGTGCCAGCAGTCTTGGAGGCTTTGGCGGGAGGATTGGAGATACGCAGTATTTT.

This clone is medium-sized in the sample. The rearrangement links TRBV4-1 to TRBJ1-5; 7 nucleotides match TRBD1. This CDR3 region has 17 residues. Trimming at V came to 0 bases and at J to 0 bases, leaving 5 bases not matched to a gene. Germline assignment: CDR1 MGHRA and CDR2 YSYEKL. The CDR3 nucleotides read TGCGCCAGCAGCCAAGATGGGGACAGCTATAGCAATCAGCCCCAGCATTTT. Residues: CASSQDGDSYSNQPQHF.

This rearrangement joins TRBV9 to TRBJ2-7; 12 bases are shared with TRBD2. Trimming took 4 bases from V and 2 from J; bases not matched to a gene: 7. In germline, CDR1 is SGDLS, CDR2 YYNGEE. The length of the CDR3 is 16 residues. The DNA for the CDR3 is TGTGCCAGCAGCCCTAGACTAGCGGGGGCTGCCTACGAGCAGTACTTC. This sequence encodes CASSPRLAGAAYEQYF.

The DNA of the CDR3 is TGTGCCAGCAGTTACCCCTGGTCTAGCGGGAGTACTGAGCAGTACTTC. Translation: CASSYPWSSGSTEQYF. The J gene is TRBJ2-7, the V gene TRBV6-5; TRBD2 agrees at 10 bases. Germline CDR1 MNHEY, CDR2 SVGAGI. V was clipped by 2 bases and J by 7 bases; unmatched bases: 11. The CDR3 covers 16 residues.